Described below is a single TCR beta chain sequence and its context. The antigen remains unidentified. Second doses that came at about 4 or about 12 weeks were put together. The data stem from a study of T cell responses to AZD1222 COVID-19 vaccine. Germline CDR1 reads SGHTA; CDR2 reads FQGNSA. The CDR3 covers 16 residues. Trimming cost V 2 bases and J 8 bases; bases outside gene matches: 6. Findings of the study overall: Just a handful of AZD1222 recipients were seropositive at baseline. Repertoire sampling occurred only after the peak T cell response.

Data came from immunoSEQ multiplex PCR; TCRdb stores just in-frame clones and leaves some out. The data show 72,000 or so clones, with nearly 90% seen just once and 28% held by the top ten. The specimen was peripheral blood, collected 28 days after the second AZD1222 dose. J is TRBJ1-6 and V is TRBV7-2, with 10 bases lining up with TRBD1. The sequence was obtained from an adult who received the AZD1222 COVID-19 vaccine. CDR3 sequence (DNA): TGTGCCAGCAGCTTAATGGGACAGGGGAACGATTCACCCCTCCACTTT. It is translated as CASSLMGQGNDSPLHF.